Listed here is a single TCR beta chain. Its antigen is unknown. This sample is drawn from a study of tissue T cells after allogeneic stem cell transplantation. Study at large: Graft-versus-host disease patients received grafts, four unmodified and three CD34-selected to deplete T cells. Every graft-versus-host disease patient had gastrointestinal disease and got several lines of graft-versus-host disease therapy.

The table came from immunoSEQ multiplex PCR; TCRdb's copy has only in-frame clones and leaves some out. Of some 45,000 clones in the sample, just under 95% are singletons; the top ten hold about 4%. Broader study findings: Anatomically similar tissues had similar TCR repertoires within each patient. Limitations included a small, clinically heterogeneous cohort and limited sampling depth.

CDR3 length: 12 amino acids. V lost 0 bases to trimming and J lost 4 bases, with 2 bases between them. CDR1 and CDR2 from the germline V gene are SGHTS and YDEGEE. The sequence came from a woman aged 35 to 69 who later had graft-versus-host disease after an allogeneic stem cell transplant. The chain has TRBV5-8 and TRBJ1-3; D call uncertain. The sample in question was blood, obtained before transplantation. CDR3 coding DNA: TGTGCCAGCAGCTTGGTCGGAAACACCATATATTTT. It specifies CASSLVGNTIYF.